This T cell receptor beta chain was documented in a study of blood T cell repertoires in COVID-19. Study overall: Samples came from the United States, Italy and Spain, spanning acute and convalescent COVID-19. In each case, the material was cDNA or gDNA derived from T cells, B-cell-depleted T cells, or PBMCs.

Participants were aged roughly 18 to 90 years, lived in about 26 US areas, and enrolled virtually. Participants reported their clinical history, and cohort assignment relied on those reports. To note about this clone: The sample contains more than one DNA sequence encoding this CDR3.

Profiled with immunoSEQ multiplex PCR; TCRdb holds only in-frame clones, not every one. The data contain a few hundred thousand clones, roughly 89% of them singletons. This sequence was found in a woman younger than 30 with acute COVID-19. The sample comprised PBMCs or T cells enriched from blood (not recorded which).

The chain's CDR3 is CASRILGQDLYEQYF. CDR3 bases: TGCGCCAGCAGAATTCTCGGACAAGACCTCTACGAGCAGTACTTC. This sequence joins TRBV5-1 and TRBJ2-7, with D possibly matching TRBD1 (5 bases). V lost 5 bases and J lost 3, with 18 bases in between. Germline-derived CDR1 and CDR2 are SGHRS and YFSETQ. The CDR3 consists of 15 residues.